This T cell receptor (beta chain) comes out of a study of T cell repertoires in cytomegalovirus infection. Study observations and caveats: Identification of carriers of CMV plus the relevant HLA was achieved through cumulative public TCR beta family frequency. Clonotype analysis showed dominance of the ex vivo response by HLA-C-restricted CMV-specific TCR beta clonotypes.

The CDR3 runs 14 residues. CDR1 is SGHRS and CDR2 is YFSETQ in the germline V gene. V was pared by 3 bases and J by 2 bases, with 11 bases between. TCRdb reprocessed the reads via MiXCR and lists one record per CDR3 protein. The sample includes about 700,000 distinct CDR3 sequences, around a third of them seen just once. To note about this clonotype: Its antigen is unknown.

The origin of this receptor is a human donor in good health (CMV status not recorded). Some clones in this sample may be carry-over from other donors' samples. Source: cultured PBMCs, taken from culture after CMV antigen stimulation. The rearrangement uses TRBV5-1 and TRBJ2-5, with D possibly being TRBD2 (6 bases). CDR3 sequence reads: CASSWRGEQETQYF. The CDR3 bases are TGCGCCAGCAGCTGGAGGGGAGAGCAAGAGACCCAGTACTTC.